A selection of T cell receptor beta chains follows, all from one sample in a study of shared clonotypes between healthy human individuals. Repertoires were generated with immunoSEQ multiplex PCR, while TCRdb's copy carries only in-frame clones and drops some. This table holds some 2.3 million clones, 93% found once. Sequences were obtained from naive CD4+ T cells from PBMCs. The receptors stem from a man aged 18 to 35 in good health. Some clones in this sample may be carry-over from other donors' samples. Both conserved end residues are part of each CDR3. A D gene is named only where the DNA matches it firmly. For some rows the clone size is stated as once, few or many, or as a class when expanded; others skip it.

v_gene: TRBV6-6; abundance: .; j_gene: TRBJ2-1; d_gene: TRBD2; CDR3nt: TGTGCCAGCAGTTATTTGGGTAGCGGGAGCCAGGATGAGCAGTTCTTC; CDR3aa: CASSYLGSGSQDEQFF
v_gene: TRBV9; abundance: .; j_gene: TRBJ1-6; d_gene: .; CDR3nt: TGTGCCAGCAGCCCACGACCCGGGACATTCGCTTCACCCCTCCACTTT; CDR3aa: CASSPRPGTFASPLHF
v_gene: TRBV30; abundance: .; j_gene: TRBJ1-2; d_gene: .; CDR3nt: TGTGCCTTTGGGGACGGCTATGGCTACACCTTC; CDR3aa: CAFGDGYGYTF
v_gene: TRBV5-4; abundance: .; j_gene: TRBJ1-2; d_gene: TRBD1; CDR3nt: TGTGCCAGCAGCTGGGACAGAAACTATGGCTACACCTTC; CDR3aa: CASSWDRNYGYTF
v_gene: TRBV7-2; abundance: .; j_gene: TRBJ1-3; d_gene: .; CDR3nt: TGTGCCAGCAGCTTGGGGGGGATCTCTGGAAACACCATATATTTT; CDR3aa: CASSLGGISGNTIYF
v_gene: TRBV5-1; abundance: .; j_gene: TRBJ2-5; d_gene: .; CDR3nt: TGCGCCAGCAGCTTTACCCTTACAGGGTCAGAGACCCAGTACTTC; CDR3aa: CASSFTLTGSETQYF
v_gene: TRBV28; abundance: .; j_gene: TRBJ2-5; d_gene: TRBD2; CDR3nt: TGTGCCAGCAGGTCTAGCGGGAGGGGGGAGACCCAGTACTTC; CDR3aa: CASRSSGRGETQYF
v_gene: TRBV14; abundance: .; j_gene: TRBJ2-5; d_gene: .; CDR3nt: TGTGCCAGCAGCCAAAACAGGCAAGAGACCCAGTACTTC; CDR3aa: CASSQNRQETQYF
v_gene: TRBV19; abundance: .; j_gene: TRBJ2-5; d_gene: TRBD1; CDR3nt: TGTGCCAGTAGTCAACCACAGGGGCCCCTGGCGGAGACCCAGTACTTC; CDR3aa: CASSQPQGPLAETQYF
v_gene: TRBV5-1; abundance: .; j_gene: TRBJ1-3; d_gene: .; CDR3nt: TGCGCCAGCAGCTCTACCCAGGGGTCCTCTGGAAACACCATATATTTT; CDR3aa: CASSSTQGSSGNTIYF
v_gene: TRBV2; abundance: .; j_gene: TRBJ2-7; d_gene: .; CDR3nt: TGTGCCAGCAGGGAGGGACAGACGAGCTCCTACGAGCAGTACTTC; CDR3aa: CASREGQTSSYEQYF
v_gene: TRBV28; abundance: .; j_gene: TRBJ1-1; d_gene: .; CDR3nt: TGTGCCAGCAGCACGGGACCGGAGTCTGAAGCTTTCTTT; CDR3aa: CASSTGPESEAFF
v_gene: TRBV21-1; abundance: .; j_gene: TRBJ2-7; d_gene: .; CDR3nt: TGTGCCAGCAGCAAAACGGTTGCAAGTAACGTTTACGAGCAGTACTTC; CDR3aa: CASSKTVASNVYEQYF
v_gene: TRBV6-5; abundance: .; j_gene: TRBJ1-1; d_gene: TRBD1; CDR3nt: TGTGCCAGCAGTTACCGGACAGGGGGGAACGCTGAAGCTTTCTTT; CDR3aa: CASSYRTGGNAEAFF
v_gene: TRBV27; abundance: once; j_gene: TRBJ1-5; d_gene: .; CDR3nt: TGTGCCAGCAGCCCGGGGAACCCGAATCAGCCCCAGCATTTT; CDR3aa: CASSPGNPNQPQHF
v_gene: TRBV11-3; abundance: .; j_gene: TRBJ2-5; d_gene: TRBD2; CDR3nt: TGTGCCAGCAGCTCCACCTCCGGGGGGGGGACCCAGTACTTC; CDR3aa: CASSSTSGGGTQYF
v_gene: TRBV27; abundance: .; j_gene: TRBJ2-7; d_gene: TRBD2; CDR3nt: TGTGCCAGCAGTGAGAGAGCGGGAGTCTCCTACGAGCAGTACTTC; CDR3aa: CASSERAGVSYEQYF
v_gene: TRBV30; abundance: .; j_gene: TRBJ1-1; d_gene: TRBD1; CDR3nt: TGTGCCTGGAGCCAAAGACAGGGTATGACCACTGAAGCTTTCTTT; CDR3aa: CAWSQRQGMTTEAFF
v_gene: TRBV30; abundance: once; j_gene: TRBJ2-1; d_gene: .; CDR3nt: TGTGCCTGGAGCCCATACGGGGCCTACAATGAGCAGTTCTTC; CDR3aa: CAWSPYGAYNEQFF
v_gene: TRBV5-5; abundance: .; j_gene: TRBJ1-1; d_gene: TRBD1; CDR3nt: TGTGCCAGCAGCACGGGGACAGTAATAGGCGACACTGAAGCTTTCTTT; CDR3aa: CASSTGTVIGDTEAFF
v_gene: TRBV5-1; abundance: .; j_gene: TRBJ2-1; d_gene: TRBD2; CDR3nt: TGCGCCAGCAGCTCACTAGCGGGAGGGCCTAATGAGCAGTTCTTC; CDR3aa: CASSSLAGGPNEQFF